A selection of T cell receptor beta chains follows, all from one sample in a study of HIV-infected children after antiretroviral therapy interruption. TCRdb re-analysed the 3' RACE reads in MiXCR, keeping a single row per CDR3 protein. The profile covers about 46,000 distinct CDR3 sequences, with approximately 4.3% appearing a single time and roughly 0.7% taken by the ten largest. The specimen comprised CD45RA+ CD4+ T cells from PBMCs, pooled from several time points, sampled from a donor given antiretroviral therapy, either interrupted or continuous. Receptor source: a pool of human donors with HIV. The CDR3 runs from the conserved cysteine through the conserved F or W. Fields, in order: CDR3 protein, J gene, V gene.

CASFSVTNEKLFF,TRBJ1-4,TRBV28
CASSPKTGDEQSPLHF,TRBJ1-6,TRBV7-2
CASSLYRGQETQYF,TRBJ2-5,TRBV5-1
CASSEERSGANVLTF,TRBJ2-6,TRBV2
CASTPSGSGANVLTF,TRBJ2-6,TRBV6-2/TRBV6-3
CASRAGQGTNQPQHF,TRBJ1-5,TRBV7-2
CASSRDRGYYEQYF,TRBJ2-7,TRBV5-6
CASSPGTSGGATYNEQFF,TRBJ2-1,TRBV3-1
CASSLKKGGTEAFF,TRBJ1-1,TRBV12-3/TRBV12-4
CASSWTSSYEQYF,TRBJ2-7,TRBV6-5
CAISESPGGQPQHF,TRBJ1-5,TRBV10-3
CASSLSAENTEAFF,TRBJ1-1,TRBV5-1
CAISESSRAEAFF,TRBJ1-1,TRBV10-3
CSARLRGSDTQYF,TRBJ2-3,TRBV20-1
CSASPAGRTDTQYF,TRBJ2-3,TRBV20-1
CASSRRDINTEAFF,TRBJ1-1,TRBV12-3/TRBV12-4
CASATQRGTDTQYF,TRBJ2-3,TRBV12-5
CSAPLAGGRDTQYF,TRBJ2-3,TRBV20-1
CATVGVANVLTF,TRBJ2-6,TRBV5-8
CASSGLAGAMGNEQFF,TRBJ2-1,TRBV2
CASEGTDYEQYF,TRBJ2-7,TRBV28
CASSQGLGGQPQHF,TRBJ1-5,TRBV3-1
CASSFVGMGEKLFF,TRBJ1-4,TRBV12-3/TRBV12-4
CSASRGSNQPQHF,TRBJ1-5,TRBV20-1
CASSSQGREQYF,TRBJ2-7,TRBV6-2/TRBV6-3
CATSGGSGNQPQHF,TRBJ1-5,TRBV6-1
CASSLDTLGGYEQYF,TRBJ2-7,TRBV5-1
CASSLSLEFGGELFF,TRBJ2-2,TRBV28
CASSLRQSYEQYF,TRBJ2-7,TRBV5-1
CASSLGGGVYNEQFF,TRBJ2-1,TRBV7-2
CASSLVSAGLITDTQYF,TRBJ2-3,TRBV11-2
CASSQTLDEQYF,TRBJ2-7,TRBV4-1
CASSEALQTAVRNTIYF,TRBJ1-3,TRBV6-1
CASSGLAGVNEQYF,TRBJ2-7,TRBV7-9
CSVEDLGTRDLF,TRBJ2-3,TRBV29-1
CAISDVADTQYF,TRBJ2-3,TRBV10-3
CASSQMPQQPQHF,TRBJ1-5,TRBV3-1
CASSRGGADDEQFF,TRBJ2-1,TRBV12-3/TRBV12-4
CASSLGQGGQPQHF,TRBJ1-5,TRBV28
CASSLYESGAFF,TRBJ1-1,TRBV5-5
CASGILGRSTDTQYF,TRBJ2-3,TRBV12-3/TRBV12-4
CASSATGTAGSPLHF,TRBJ1-6,TRBV12-3/TRBV12-4
CASSLSLSGNQPQHF,TRBJ1-5,TRBV28
CASSQDRNDYEQYF,TRBJ2-7,TRBV7-8
CASSVPPGQETQYF,TRBJ2-5,TRBV28
CSANPLTGWGTEAFF,TRBJ1-1,TRBV20-1
CSVEEGPPYEQYF,TRBJ2-7,TRBV29-1
CASSSWGTAEDGYTF,TRBJ1-2,TRBV6-5
CSAPTGSYGYTF,TRBJ1-2,TRBV20-1
CASSIQGAVTEAFF,TRBJ1-1,TRBV6-1
CASSSPDYWNGETQYF,TRBJ2-5,TRBV6-1
CASSSHFNQPQHF,TRBJ1-5,TRBV7-2
CASSQSQLNTEAFF,TRBJ1-1,TRBV3-1
CSAWTGRMGEQYF,TRBJ2-7,TRBV20-1
CASSLVGQGSYNEQFF,TRBJ2-1,TRBV28
CASSSTGTGYTEAFF,TRBJ1-1,TRBV5-1
CASSRTGRAEQFF,TRBJ2-1,TRBV23-1